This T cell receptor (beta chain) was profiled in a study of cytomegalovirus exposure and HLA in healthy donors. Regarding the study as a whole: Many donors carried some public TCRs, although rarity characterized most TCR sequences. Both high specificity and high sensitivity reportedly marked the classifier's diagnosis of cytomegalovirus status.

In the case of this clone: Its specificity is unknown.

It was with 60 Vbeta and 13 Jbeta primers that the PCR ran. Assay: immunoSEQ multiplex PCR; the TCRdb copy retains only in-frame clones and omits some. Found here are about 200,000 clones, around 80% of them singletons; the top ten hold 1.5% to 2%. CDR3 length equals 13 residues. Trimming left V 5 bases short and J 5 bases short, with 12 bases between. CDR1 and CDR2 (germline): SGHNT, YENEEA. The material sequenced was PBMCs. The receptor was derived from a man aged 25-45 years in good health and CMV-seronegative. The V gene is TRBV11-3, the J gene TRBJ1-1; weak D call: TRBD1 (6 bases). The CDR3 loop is CASSKGGSTEAFF. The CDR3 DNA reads TGTGCCAGCAGCAAAGGGGGAAGTACTGAAGCTTTCTTT. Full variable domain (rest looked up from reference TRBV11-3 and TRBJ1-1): EAGVVQSPRYKIIEKKQPVAFWCNPISGHNTLYWYLQNLGQGPELLIRYENEEAVDDSQLPKDRFSAERLKGVDSTLKIQPAELGDSAVYLCASSKGGSTEAFFGQGTRLTVV.